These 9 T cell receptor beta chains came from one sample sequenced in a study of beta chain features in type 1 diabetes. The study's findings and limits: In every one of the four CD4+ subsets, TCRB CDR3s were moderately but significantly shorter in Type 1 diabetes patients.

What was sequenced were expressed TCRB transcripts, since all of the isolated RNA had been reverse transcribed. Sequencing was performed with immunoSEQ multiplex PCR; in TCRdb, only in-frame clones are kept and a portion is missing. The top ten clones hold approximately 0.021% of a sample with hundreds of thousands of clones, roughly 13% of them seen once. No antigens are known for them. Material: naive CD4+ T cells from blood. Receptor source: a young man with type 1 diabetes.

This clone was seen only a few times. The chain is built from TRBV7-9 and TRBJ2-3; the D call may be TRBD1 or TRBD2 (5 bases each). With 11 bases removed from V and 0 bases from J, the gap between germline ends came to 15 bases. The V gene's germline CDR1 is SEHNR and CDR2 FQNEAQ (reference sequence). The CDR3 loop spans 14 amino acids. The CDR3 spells CAGRDGASTDTQYF. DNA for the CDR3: TGTGCCGGACGGGACGGTGCTAGCACAGATACGCAGTATTTT.

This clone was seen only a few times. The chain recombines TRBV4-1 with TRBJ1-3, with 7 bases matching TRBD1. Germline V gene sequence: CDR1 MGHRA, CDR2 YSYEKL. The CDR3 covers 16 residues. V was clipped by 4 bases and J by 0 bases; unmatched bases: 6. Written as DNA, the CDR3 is TGCGCCAGCAGCCGGTCAGGGGGAAGCTCTGGAAACACCATATATTTT. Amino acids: CASSRSGGSSGNTIYF.

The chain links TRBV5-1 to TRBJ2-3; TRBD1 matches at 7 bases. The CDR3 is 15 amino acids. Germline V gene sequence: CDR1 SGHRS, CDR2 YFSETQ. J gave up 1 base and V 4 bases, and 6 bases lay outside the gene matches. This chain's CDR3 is CASSQDRYGTDTQYF. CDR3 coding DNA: TGCGCCAGCAGCCAGGACAGGTACGGCACAGATACGCAGTATTTT.

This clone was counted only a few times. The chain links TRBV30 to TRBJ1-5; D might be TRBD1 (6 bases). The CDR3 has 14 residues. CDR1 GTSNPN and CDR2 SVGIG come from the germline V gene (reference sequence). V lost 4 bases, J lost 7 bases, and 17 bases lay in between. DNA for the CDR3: TGTGCCTGGATGCCCGGGGGGGGCGAGCAGCCCCAGCATTTT. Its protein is CAWMPGGGEQPQHF. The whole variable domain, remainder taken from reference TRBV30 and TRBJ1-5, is SQTIHQWPATLVQPVGSPLSLECTVEGTSNPNLYWYRQAAGRGLQLLFYSVGIGQISSEVPQNLSASRPQDRQFILSSKKLLLSDSGFYLCAWMPGGGEQPQHFGDGTRLSIL.

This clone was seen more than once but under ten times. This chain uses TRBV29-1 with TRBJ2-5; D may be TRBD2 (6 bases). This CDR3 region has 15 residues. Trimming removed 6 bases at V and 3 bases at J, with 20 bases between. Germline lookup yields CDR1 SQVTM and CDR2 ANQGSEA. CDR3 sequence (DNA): TGCAGCGTCGGTGATCTAGCGACAAATGAAGAGACCCAGTACTTC. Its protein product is CSVGDLATNEETQYF.

CDR3 bases: TGTGCCTATAGACAGGGCGGCGGCAATCAGCCCCAGCATTTT. Protein: CAYRQGGGNQPQHF. V and J are TRBV30 and TRBJ1-5; TRBD1 agrees at 7 bases. The CDR3 runs 14 residues. Unmatched junction bases numbered 8, after V lost 7 bases and J lost 2 bases. Germline V gene lookup returns CDR1 GTSNPN and CDR2 SVGIG (reference sequence).

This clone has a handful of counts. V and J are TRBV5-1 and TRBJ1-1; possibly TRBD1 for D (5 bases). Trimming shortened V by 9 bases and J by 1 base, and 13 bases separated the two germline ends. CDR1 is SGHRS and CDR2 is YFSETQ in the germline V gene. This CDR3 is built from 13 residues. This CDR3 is CATSSRENTEAFF. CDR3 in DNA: TGCGCCACCTCTTCCAGGGAGAACACTGAAGCTTTCTTT. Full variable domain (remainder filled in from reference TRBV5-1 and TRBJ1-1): KAGVTQTPRYLIKTRGQQVTLSCSPISGHRSVSWYQQTPGQGLQFLFEYFSETQRNKGNFPGRFSGRQFSNSRSEMNVSTLELGDSALYLCATSSRENTEAFFGQGTRLTVV.

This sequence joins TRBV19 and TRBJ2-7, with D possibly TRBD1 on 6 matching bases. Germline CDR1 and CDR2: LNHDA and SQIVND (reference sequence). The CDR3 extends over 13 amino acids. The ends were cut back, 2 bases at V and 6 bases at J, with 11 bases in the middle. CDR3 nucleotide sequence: TGTGCCAGTAGTATAAACAGGGTCGGCGAGCAGTACTTC. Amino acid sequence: CASSINRVGEQYF.

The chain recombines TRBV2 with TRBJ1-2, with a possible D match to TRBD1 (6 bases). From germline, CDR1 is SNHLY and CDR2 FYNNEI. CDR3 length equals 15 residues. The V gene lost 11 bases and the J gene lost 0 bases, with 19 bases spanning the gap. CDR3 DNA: TGTGCCTCTGGGGGCAGCCAGAACACTAACTATGGCTACACCTTC. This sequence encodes CASGGSQNTNYGYTF.